The subject of this entry is one T cell receptor beta chain. No antigen is known for it. The sample originates from a study of beta chain features in type 1 diabetes. Reverse transcription of all isolated RNA meant that expressed TCRB transcripts were sequenced. Sequencing used immunoSEQ multiplex PCR; TCRdb keeps in-frame clones, though not all of them. The top ten hold approximately 0.46% of the sample, which has 150,000 to 190,000 clones, 10% seen once. General study points: TCRB CDR3s from Type 1 diabetes patients were moderately but significantly shorter in all four CD4+ subsets.

The CDR3 consists of 11 residues. CDR1 and CDR2 (germline): SNHLY, FYNNEI. V lost 6 bases to trimming and J lost 5 bases, with 7 bases between them. The gene calls are TRBV2 and TRBJ1-1; D uncertain. This TCR derives from a man younger than 45 with type 1 diabetes. Sequenced input: central memory CD4+ T cells from blood. This chain's CDR3 is CASRVYTEAFF. In nucleotides, the CDR3 is TGTGCCAGCAGGGTCTATACTGAAGCTTTCTTT.